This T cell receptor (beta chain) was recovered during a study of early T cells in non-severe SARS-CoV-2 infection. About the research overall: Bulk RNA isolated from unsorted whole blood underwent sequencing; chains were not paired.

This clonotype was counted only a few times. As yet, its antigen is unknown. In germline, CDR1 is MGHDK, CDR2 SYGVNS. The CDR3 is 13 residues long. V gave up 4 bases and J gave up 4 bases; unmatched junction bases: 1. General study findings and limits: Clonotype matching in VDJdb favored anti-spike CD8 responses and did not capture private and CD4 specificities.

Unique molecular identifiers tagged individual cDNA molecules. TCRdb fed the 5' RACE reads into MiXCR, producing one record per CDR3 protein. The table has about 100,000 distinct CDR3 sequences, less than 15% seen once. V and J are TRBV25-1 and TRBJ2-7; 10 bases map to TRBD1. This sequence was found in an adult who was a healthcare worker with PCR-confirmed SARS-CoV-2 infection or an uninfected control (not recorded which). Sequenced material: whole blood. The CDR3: CASSVDRGYEQYF. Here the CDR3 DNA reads TGTGCCAGCAGTGTGGACAGGGGGTACGAGCAGTACTTC.